The 22 T cell receptor beta chains below come from one sample, sequenced in a study of blood T cell repertoires in COVID-19. The repertoire was sequenced with immunoSEQ multiplex PCR; TCRdb's copy has only in-frame clones and lacks some. The table includes about 180,000 clones, 75% to 80% detected once. Material: peripheral blood. Receptor source: a woman aged 70-85 years with acute or convalescent COVID-19.

V is TRBV5-1 and J is TRBJ2-3; 7 bases line up with TRBD2. J lost 2 bases, V lost 3 bases, and 6 bases had no gene match. The germline gives CDR1 SGHRS, CDR2 YFSETQ. There are 15 residues in the CDR3. The CDR3 nucleotides read TGCGCCAGCAGCTCCCTAGCGGACCTCACAGATACGCAGTATTTT. Encoded protein: CASSSLADLTDTQYF.

The chain employs TRBV27 and TRBJ2-1; possibly TRBD1 for D (5 bases). This CDR3 spans 15 amino acids. Between the trimmed V and J ends, which lost 0 bases and 1 base, there was a span of 7 bases. From germline, CDR1 is MNHEY and CDR2 SMNVEV (reference sequence). The CDR3 bases are TGTGCCAGCAGTTTATCAGCAGGGTCCTACAATGAGCAGTTCTTC. Translating it yields CASSLSAGSYNEQFF.

This chain joins TRBV19 and TRBJ2-2, with 8 bases that match TRBD1. J lost 0 bases, V lost 5 bases, and 5 bases had no gene match. The CDR3 length is 16 residues. Germline values: CDR1 LNHDA, CDR2 SQIVND (reference sequence). The CDR3 is CASSPGGSSNTGELFF. The CDR3 bases are TGTGCCAGTAGTCCAGGGGGCAGCTCGAACACCGGGGAGCTGTTTTTT.

The genes are TRBV12-5 and TRBJ2-1; 7 nucleotides agree with TRBD1. CDR1 and CDR2 from the germline V gene are LGHNT and FRNRAP. The CDR3 runs to 17 residues. With 9 bases clipped from V and 1 base from J, the junction kept 15 bases outside the gene matches. The CDR3 DNA reads as TGTGCTAGAGGGTCCGCCGGGACAGTAGGGTCCTACAATGAGCAGTTCTTC. As protein: CARGSAGTVGSYNEQFF.

The chain is built from TRBV2 and TRBJ1-1, with TRBD1 identical over 7 bases. Germline lookup yields CDR1 SNHLY and CDR2 FYNNEI. Trimming took 3 bases from V and 5 from J; bases not matched to a gene: 12. This CDR3 contains 16 residues. The CDR3 here is CASSERGQTTRTEAFF. CDR3 coding DNA: TGTGCCAGCAGTGAGAGGGGGCAGACAACGAGGACTGAAGCTTTCTTT.

A few counts support this clone. V gene TRBV4-2 combines with J gene TRBJ1-3; 8 positions match TRBD1. Germline CDR1 LGHNA, CDR2 YNFKEQ. Trimming cost V 0 bases and J 0 bases; bases outside gene matches: 13. This CDR3 contains 20 residues. CDR3 nucleotide sequence: TGTGCCAGCAGCCAAGAGGTCGGACAGGGTCTAATATCCTCTGGAAACACCATATATTTT. Translation gives CASSQEVGQGLISSGNTIYF.

The chain has TRBV5-1 and TRBJ1-2; 9 bases line up with TRBD1. Germline CDR1 reads SGHRS; CDR2 reads YFSETQ. CDR3 length: 13 amino acids. The ends lost 4 bases at V and 5 bases at J; junction bases unmatched: 3. The CDR3 coding sequence is TGCGCCAGCAGCCGGGACAGGGAGTATGGCTACACCTTC. This sequence encodes CASSRDREYGYTF. The full variable domain, rest sourced from reference TRBV5-1 and TRBJ1-2, is KAGVTQTPRYLIKTRGQQVTLSCSPISGHRSVSWYQQTPGQGLQFLFEYFSETQRNKGNFPGRFSGRQFSNSRSEMNVSTLELGDSALYLCASSRDREYGYTFGSGTRLTVV.

This clone was seen a single time. This rearrangement joins TRBV10-1 to TRBJ2-3; 10 positions match TRBD2. Germline CDR1 and CDR2: WNHNN and SYGVQD (reference sequence). Losses at the gene ends were 6 bases for V and 3 bases for J; bases not matched to a gene: 6. CDR3 size: 15 residues. The CDR3 loop is CASSESGRGTDTQYF. The CDR3 nucleotides read TGCGCCAGCAGCGAAAGCGGGAGGGGGACAGATACGCAGTATTTT.

This clone came up once. V gene TRBV7-6 combines with J gene TRBJ2-3; TRBD1 matches 9 bases. CDR1 and CDR2 (germline): SGHVS, FNYEAQ. The CDR3 totals 15 residues. The J segment lost 5 bases and the V segment lost 5 bases, leaving 8 bases of the junction unmatched. For the CDR3, the DNA is TGTGCCAGCAGCCGAGGGGGACAGGGCAGAGATACGCAGTATTTT. As protein: CASSRGGQGRDTQYF.

The CDR3 DNA follows: TGTGCCAGCAGTTTGGGCAGCCGGCAAGGCTACACCTTC. It is translated as CASSLGSRQGYTF. The chain combines TRBV12-3 or TRBV12-4 with TRBJ1-2; D remains unclear. The V gene lost 3 bases and the J gene lost 8 bases, with 13 bases spanning the gap. There are 13 residues in the CDR3.

The V and J genes are TRBV5-1 and TRBJ1-1, with D tentatively TRBD1 (6 bases). This CDR3 comprises 15 residues. V was clipped by 2 bases and J by 4 bases, with 15 bases between them. CDR1 is SGHRS, CDR2 YFSETQ, per germline. In DNA form, the CDR3 reads TGCGCCAGCAGCTTAAGTACAGGGAGGGCCACTGAAGCTTTCTTT. As protein: CASSLSTGRATEAFF.

A word on this clone: This may be a read error, as it is one base from a much larger clone. V gene TRBV7-9 combines with J gene TRBJ2-5; D gene unclear. The CDR3 loop spans 11 amino acids. The germline V gene has CDR1 SEHNR and CDR2 FQNEAQ (reference sequence). The ends were cut back, 5 bases at V and 1 base at J, with 2 bases in the middle. This CDR3 is CASSRQETQYF. In DNA, the CDR3 is TGTGCCAGCAGCCGCCAAGAGACCCAGTACTTC.

This clone has only one observation. The CDR3 region has the DNA TGTGCCATCAGCATAAGTCCAAGGGAGGAACTGTTTTTT. It translates to CAISISPREELFF. The chain carries TRBV10-3 and TRBJ1-4; D is undetermined. From germline, CDR1 is ENHRY and CDR2 SYGVKD. V lost 6 bases and J lost 12, with 17 bases in between. CDR3 length: 13 amino acids.

This clone showed up just once. The chain has TRBV4-1 and TRBJ2-5; 11 positions match TRBD1. From germline, CDR1 is MGHRA and CDR2 YSYEKL. CDR3 length: 15 residues. The junction had 4 bases not matched to a gene; V was cut back by 4 bases and J by 3 bases. The CDR3 region is CASSRGQGVEETQYF. The CDR3 nucleotides read TGCGCCAGCAGCCGGGGACAGGGGGTAGAAGAGACCCAGTACTTC.

V gene TRBV12-3 or TRBV12-4 combines with J gene TRBJ1-5; D is possibly TRBD1 (5 bases). The CDR3 has 13 amino acids. Trimming took off 3 bases at V and 7 bases at J, with 10 bases between the two ends. The CDR3 reads CASSFKGPQPQHF. CDR3 coding DNA: TGTGCCAGCAGTTTTAAGGGGCCGCAGCCCCAGCATTTT.

This chain uses TRBV5-4 with TRBJ2-7; TRBD2 aligns across 11 bases. This CDR3 region has 14 residues. Germline V gene sequence: CDR1 SGHNT, CDR2 YYREEE (reference sequence). Trimming removed 3 bases from V and 4 bases from J; junction bases left unmatched: 3. The CDR3 region has the DNA TGTGCCAGCAGCTCCTTAGCGGGAGGGTACGAGCAGTACTTC. It encodes CASSSLAGGYEQYF.

The chain combines TRBV20-1 with TRBJ2-5; possible D gene TRBD1, 6 bases. The CDR3 contains 16 residues. The ends were cut back, 3 bases at V and 2 bases at J, with 19 bases in the middle. CDR1 DFQATT and CDR2 SNEGSKA come from the germline V gene (reference sequence). The CDR3 nucleotides read TGCAGTGCTAGTCTCCCGACAGGAGACGGGCAAGAGACCCAGTACTTC. This gives the protein CSASLPTGDGQETQYF.

V is TRBV19 and J is TRBJ1-2; the match to TRBD1 covers 7 bases. V was pared by 4 bases and J by 1 base, with 6 bases of the junction left unmatched. Germline V gives CDR1 LNHDA, CDR2 SQIVND (reference sequence). The CDR3 runs 15 residues. The CDR3 nucleotides read TGTGCCAGTAGTACTGGGGACAGCCTTAACTATGGCTACACCTTC. It encodes CASSTGDSLNYGYTF.

The chain has TRBV7-2 and TRBJ2-1, with 10 bases fitting TRBD2. Germline V gives CDR1 SGHTA, CDR2 FQGNSA. V was pared by 2 bases and J by 8 bases, with 6 bases of the junction left unmatched. This CDR3 is built from 15 residues. The CDR3 bases are TGTGCCAGCAGCTTACTGTCTAGCGGGGGATATGAGCAGTTCTTC. This sequence encodes CASSLLSSGGYEQFF.

The chain combines TRBV3-1 (or the pseudogene TRBV3-2) with TRBJ2-1; D is undetermined. V was pared by 4 bases and J by 2 bases, with 6 bases between. Germline CDR1 LGHDT, CDR2 YNNKEL (reference sequence). This CDR3 spans 13 amino acids. This CDR3 is CASSPSPYNEQFF. The CDR3 region has the DNA TGTGCCAGCAGCCCGAGCCCCTACAATGAGCAGTTCTTC.

In its sample, this clone was seen once. V and J are TRBV29-1 and TRBJ2-2, with unresolved D. This CDR3 contains 15 residues. The germline V and J ends were trimmed by 0 bases and 4 bases, with 12 bases remaining between them. Germline V lookup: CDR1 SQVTM, CDR2 ANQGSEA. The CDR3 protein is CSVEDSGQRTGELFF. The CDR3 DNA sequence: TGCAGCGTTGAAGATTCTGGGCAACGCACCGGGGAGCTGTTTTTT.

The V call is TRBV9, the J call TRBJ2-1; D is perhaps TRBD2 (6 bases). CDR3 length equals 14 residues. CDR1 and CDR2 (germline): SGDLS, YYNGEE. Trimming took off 3 bases at V and 2 bases at J, with 9 bases between the two ends. In nucleotides, the CDR3 is TGTGCCAGCAGCGGGGCTAGCGCCTACAATGAGCAGTTCTTC. It translates to CASSGASAYNEQFF.